This T cell receptor beta chain appears in the sequencing data of a study of patients and donors after allogeneic stem cell transplantation. TCRdb reanalysed the RT-PCR reads using MiXCR and keeps one entry per CDR3 protein. Of 90,000 to 120,000 distinct CDR3 sequences listed, approximately 35% were seen once; the top ten hold under 30%. What was sequenced was blood, either unsorted or a sorted T cell fraction (not recorded which). The TCR was taken from a human donor who was either an allogeneic HSCT recipient or a stem cell or donor lymphocyte infusion donor (not recorded which). It is not recorded whose cells these are; they may come from a transplant donor.

In DNA form, the CDR3 reads TGTGCCAGCTCACGCTTCGGGACAGTTAGCACAGATACGCAGTATTTT. This sequence encodes CASSRFGTVSTDTQYF. The V and J genes are TRBV18 and TRBJ2-3; 7 bases agree with TRBD1. CDR3 size: 16 residues. Germline trimming cut 4 bases from V and 0 bases from J; bases unmatched to any gene: 7. Germline CDR1 is KGHSH and CDR2 is LQKENI.